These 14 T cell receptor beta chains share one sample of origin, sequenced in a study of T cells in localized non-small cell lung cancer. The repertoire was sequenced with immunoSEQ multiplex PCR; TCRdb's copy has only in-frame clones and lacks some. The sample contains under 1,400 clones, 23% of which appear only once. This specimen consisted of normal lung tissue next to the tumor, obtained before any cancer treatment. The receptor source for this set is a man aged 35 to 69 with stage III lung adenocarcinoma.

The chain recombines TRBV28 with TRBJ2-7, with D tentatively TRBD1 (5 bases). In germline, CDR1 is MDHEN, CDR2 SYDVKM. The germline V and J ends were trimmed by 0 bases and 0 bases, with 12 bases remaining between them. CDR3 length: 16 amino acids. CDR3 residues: CASSLWDNMFSYEQYF. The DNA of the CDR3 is TGTGCCAGCAGTTTATGGGACAATATGTTCTCCTACGAGCAGTACTTC.

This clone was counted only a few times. The CDR3 DNA reads as TGTGCCAGCAGCCAACCGGGACAGGCTAACTATGGCTACACCTTC. Amino acid sequence: CASSQPGQANYGYTF. The genes are TRBV11-3 and TRBJ1-2; the match to TRBD1 covers 8 bases. The CDR3 runs to 15 residues. J was trimmed by 0 bases and V by 5 bases; bases with no gene match: 5. CDR1 and CDR2 (germline): SGHNT, YENEEA.

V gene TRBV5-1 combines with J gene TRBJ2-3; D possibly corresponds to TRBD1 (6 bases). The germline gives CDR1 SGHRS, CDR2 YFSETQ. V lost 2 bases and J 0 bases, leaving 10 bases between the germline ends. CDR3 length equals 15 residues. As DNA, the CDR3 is TGCGCCAGCAGCTTACAGGGCTCCAGCACAGATACGCAGTATTTT. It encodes CASSLQGSSTDTQYF.

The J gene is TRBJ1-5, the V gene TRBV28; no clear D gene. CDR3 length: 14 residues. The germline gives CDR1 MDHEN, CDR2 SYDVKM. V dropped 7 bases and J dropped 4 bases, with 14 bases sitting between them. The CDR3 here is CASKAPEQNQPQHF. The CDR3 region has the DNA TGTGCCAGCAAAGCCCCAGAGCAGAATCAGCCCCAGCATTTT.

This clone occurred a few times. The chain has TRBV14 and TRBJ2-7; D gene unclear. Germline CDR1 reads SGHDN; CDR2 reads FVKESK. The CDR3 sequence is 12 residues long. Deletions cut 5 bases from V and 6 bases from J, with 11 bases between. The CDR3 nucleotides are TGTGCCAGCAGCTCCCAGACGGCCGAGCAGTACTTC. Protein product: CASSSQTAEQYF. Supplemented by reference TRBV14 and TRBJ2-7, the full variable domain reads EAGVTQFPSHSVIEKGQTVTLRCDPISGHDNLYWYRRVMGKEIKFLLHFVKESKQDESGMPNNRFLAERTGGTYSTLKVQPAELEDSGVYFCASSSQTAEQYFGPGTRLTVT.

The CDR3: CASRTQGNYGYTF. The CDR3 coding sequence is TGTGCCAGCAGAACACAGGGTAACTATGGCTACACCTTC. The genes are TRBV28 and TRBJ1-2, with D tentatively TRBD1 (6 bases). The CDR3 covers 13 residues. Germline V gives CDR1 MDHEN, CDR2 SYDVKM. Trimming removed 6 bases at V and 1 base at J, with 9 bases between.

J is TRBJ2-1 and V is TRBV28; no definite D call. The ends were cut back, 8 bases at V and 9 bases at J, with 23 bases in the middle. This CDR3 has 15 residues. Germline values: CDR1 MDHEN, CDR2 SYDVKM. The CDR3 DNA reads TGTGCCAGCGCAGGCGACACCCCCGGTGGTGTTGAGCAGTTCTTC. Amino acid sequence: CASAGDTPGGVEQFF.

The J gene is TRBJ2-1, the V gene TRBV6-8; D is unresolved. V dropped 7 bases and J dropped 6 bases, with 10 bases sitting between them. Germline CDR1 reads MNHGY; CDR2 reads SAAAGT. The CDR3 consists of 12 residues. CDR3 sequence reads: CASIRWPNEQFF. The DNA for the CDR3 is TGTGCCAGCATTCGATGGCCCAATGAGCAGTTCTTC.

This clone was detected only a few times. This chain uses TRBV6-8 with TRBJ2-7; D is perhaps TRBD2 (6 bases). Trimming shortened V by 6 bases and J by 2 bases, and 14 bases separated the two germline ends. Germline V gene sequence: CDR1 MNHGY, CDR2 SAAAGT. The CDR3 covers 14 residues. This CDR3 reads CASSSVAVAYEQYF. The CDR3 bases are TGTGCCAGCAGCTCCGTAGCGGTGGCCTACGAGCAGTACTTC.

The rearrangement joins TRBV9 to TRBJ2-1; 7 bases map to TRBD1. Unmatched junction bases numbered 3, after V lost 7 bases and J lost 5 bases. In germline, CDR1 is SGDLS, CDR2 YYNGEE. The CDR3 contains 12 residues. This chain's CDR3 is CASRDRNNEQFF. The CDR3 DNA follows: TGTGCCAGCCGGGACAGAAACAATGAGCAGTTCTTC. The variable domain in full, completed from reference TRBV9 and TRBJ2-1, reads DSGVTQTPKHLITATGQRVTLRCSPRSGDLSVYWYQQSLDQGLQFLIQYYNGEERAKGNILERFSAQQFPDLHSELNLSSLELGDSALYFCASRDRNNEQFFGPGTRLTVL.

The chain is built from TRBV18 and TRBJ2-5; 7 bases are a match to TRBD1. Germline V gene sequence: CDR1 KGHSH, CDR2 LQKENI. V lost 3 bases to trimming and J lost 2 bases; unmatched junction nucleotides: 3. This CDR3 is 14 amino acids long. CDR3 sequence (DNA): TGTGCCAGCTCACCCGGACAGGTTCAAGAGACCCAGTACTTC. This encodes CASSPGQVQETQYF.

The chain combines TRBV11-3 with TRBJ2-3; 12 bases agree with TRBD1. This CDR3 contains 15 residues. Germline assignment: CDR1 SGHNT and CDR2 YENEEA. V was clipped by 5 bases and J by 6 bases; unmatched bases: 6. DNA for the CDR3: TGTGCCAGCAGCCCACCGGGACAGGGGGCGGATACGCAGTATTTT. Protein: CASSPPGQGADTQYF.

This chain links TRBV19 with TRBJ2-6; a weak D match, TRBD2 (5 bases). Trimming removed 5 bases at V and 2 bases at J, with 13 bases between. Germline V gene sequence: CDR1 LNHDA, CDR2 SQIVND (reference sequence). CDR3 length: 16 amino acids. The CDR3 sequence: CASSADRGTGANVLTF. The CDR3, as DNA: TGTGCCAGTAGTGCCGATCGGGGAACTGGGGCCAACGTCCTGACTTTC.

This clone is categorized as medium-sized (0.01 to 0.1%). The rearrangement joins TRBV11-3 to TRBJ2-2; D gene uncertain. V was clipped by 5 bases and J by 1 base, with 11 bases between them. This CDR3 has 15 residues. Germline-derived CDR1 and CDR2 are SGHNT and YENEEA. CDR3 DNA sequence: TGTGCCAGCAGCCCCCGGCCCAAGAACACCGGGGAGCTGTTTTTT. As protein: CASSPRPKNTGELFF. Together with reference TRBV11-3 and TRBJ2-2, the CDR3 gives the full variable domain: EAGVVQSPRYKIIEKKQPVAFWCNPISGHNTLYWYLQNLGQGPELLIRYENEEAVDDSQLPKDRFSAERLKGVDSTLKIQPAELGDSAVYLCASSPRPKNTGELFFGEGSRLTVL.